This TCR beta chain was found in a study of CD8 T cells in Susac syndrome. Study-level findings and limits: An acknowledgment was made by the study that its TCR sequencing and HLA analysis involved relatively few individuals.

With regard to this clonotype: Its antigen is unidentified.

Trimming removed 5 bases from V and 2 bases from J; junction bases left unmatched: 5. Germline V CDR1 and CDR2: SEHNR, FQNEAQ (reference sequence). The CDR3 has 14 residues. RNA, at roughly 0.45 to 1 ug, was reverse transcribed with random hexamers. The CDR3 of TCR beta was amplified by immunoSEQ multiplex PCR across 54 Vbeta and 13 Jbeta. TCRdb analysed the immunoSEQ multiplex PCR reads with MiXCR anew, one entry per CDR3 protein. The repertoire has about 210,000 distinct CDR3 sequences, nearly 97% of them found once; the top ten carry roughly 0.09%. TCR beta was sequenced from blood CD8+ and CD4+ T cells.

The rearrangement links TRBV7-9 to TRBJ2-7; 8 nucleotides align to TRBD2. The sequencing sample was made of CD4+ T cells from PBMCs. The TCR sequence derives from a human donor with multiple sclerosis. CDR3: CASSLSGATYEQYF. CDR3 nucleotide sequence: TGTGCCAGCAGCCTTAGCGGGGCCACCTACGAGCAGTACTTC.